This T cell receptor beta chain originates from a study of T cells in narcolepsy. Overall study context: Healthy controls were enrolled alongside patients with narcolepsy type 1 or type 2. Findings of the study overall: Same-patient CSF and blood CD4+ T cell clonotypes included HCRT-specific and TRIB2-specific autoreactive ones. Healthy controls reportedly lacked the autoreactive clonotypes serially found in patients' blood.

TCRdb keeps only in-frame clones here, not all; method: immunoSEQ multiplex PCR. This sample has under 35,000 clones, with 70% to 80% found just once. Looked up from germline, CDR1 is MNHNS and CDR2 is SASEGT. CDR3 length: 14 amino acids. Regarding this clone: Its antigen is unknown.

The sequencing input was CD45RA- memory CD4+ T cells from PBMCs. The rearrangement joins TRBV6-1 to TRBJ2-5, with 7 bases aligning to TRBD1. The assigned J gene may be wrong: the sequence end matches TRBJ2-7 better. The receptor was isolated from a human donor with narcolepsy. The CDR3 here is CASSEGQISYEQYF. CDR3 nucleotides: TGTGCCAGCAGTGAGGGACAGATTTCCTACGAGCAGTACTTC.